This T cell receptor beta chain was documented in a study of T cells in localized non-small cell lung cancer. Whole-study results and caveats: Since sequencing was restricted to only one region of the tumor, intratumor heterogeneity remains a possibility. The highest T cell clonality was in uninvolved adjacent lung, above tumor. Detection in adjacent lung was observed for a median around 50 of the top 100 tumor clones.

As to this clone: What it binds is unknown.

Generated by immunoSEQ multiplex PCR, the TCRdb table keeps only in-frame clones and is missing some. This table has 1,500 to 2,000 clones, about a sixth appearing once. Atypia-free adjacent lung was sampled at least 2 cm beyond the tumor margin. Trimming removed 2 bases from V and 0 bases from J; junction bases left unmatched: 17. CDR3 size: 20 residues. The V gene's germline CDR1 is SGHRS and CDR2 YFSETQ. The TCR was taken from a man aged 35 to 70 with stage II squamous cell lung carcinoma. This material consisted of normal lung tissue next to the tumor, taken before any cancer treatment. This chain uses TRBV5-1 with TRBJ1-3, with TRBD1 matching over 7 bases. CDR3 region: CASSLRPRDSPNSSGNTIYF. The CDR3 coding sequence is TGCGCCAGCAGCTTACGACCCAGGGACAGCCCTAATTCCTCTGGAAACACCATATATTTT.